The source of this TCR beta chain is a study of cytomegalovirus exposure and HLA in healthy donors. The PCR used 60 Vbeta and 13 Jbeta primers. Using immunoSEQ multiplex PCR, the repertoire was profiled, and TCRdb retains in-frame clones only, with some absent. This sample carries 95,000 to 100,000 clones, around four fifths of them seen once, and the ten largest clones take 1.5% to 2.5%. With respect to this clone: Antigen specificity is unknown.

Study outcomes and limitations: Only CMV serostatus was available as immune exposure information.

V was cut by 0 bases and J by 2 bases, with 7 bases left in between. The CDR3 runs to 14 residues. Germline CDR1 SGHRS, CDR2 YFSETQ. Donors sampled were nominally healthy, though unrecorded immune exposures were likely. Material for sequencing was PBMCs. The receptor was isolated from a man in his forties in good health and CMV-seronegative. The rearrangement uses TRBV5-1 and TRBJ2-3; no clear D gene. Written as DNA, the CDR3 is TGCGCCAGCAGCTTGGCGTCTAACACAGATACGCAGTATTTT. Translating gives CASSLASNTDTQYF.